This record concerns one T cell receptor beta chain sequence. What it recognizes is unknown. CDR3 length equals 14 residues. CDR1 and CDR2 from the germline V gene are SGHRS and YFSETQ. Between the trimmed V and J ends, which lost 5 bases and 0 bases, there was a span of 10 bases. This specimen belongs to a study of PD-1 blockade in classical Hodgkin lymphoma. Only in-frame clones appear in the TCRdb table, and some are missing; sequencing was by immunoSEQ multiplex PCR. The sample has about 23,000 clones; roughly two thirds are singletons. Brentuximab vedotin exposure varied, and every patient relapsed after autologous stem cell transplantation. The study's findings and limits: Why repertoires differed is undefined; disease activity or prior therapy possibly contributed. Reported baseline diversity: healthy donors highest, relapsed/refractory patients lowest. Complete responders possessed baseline diversity comparable to newly diagnosed patients.

The receptor was derived from a human donor with classical Hodgkin lymphoma. The sample was peripheral blood mononuclear cells (PBMCs), taken at baseline. The gene calls are TRBV5-1 and TRBJ2-3; D remains ambiguous. DNA for the CDR3: TGCGCCAGCAGACTACAATCTAGCACAGATACGCAGTATTTT. The encoded protein is CASRLQSSTDTQYF.